In its sample, the clone carrying this TCR beta chain was seen many times. This sample is drawn from a study of T cells after yellow fever vaccination. One entry per CDR3 protein results from TCRdb running MiXCR on the 5' RACE reads. The sample lists around 340,000 distinct CDR3 sequences; around 12% were seen once. CDR1 and CDR2 (germline): SGHTA, FQGNSA. V lost 1 base, J lost 5 bases, and 1 base stayed unmatched. The length of the CDR3 is 14 residues. The TCR sequence derives from a young man who received the YFV17D yellow fever vaccine. The chain uses TRBV7-2 and TRBJ2-2; 7 bases fit TRBD2. The input for sequencing was CD4+ T cells sorted from PBMCs, taken 15 days after the yellow fever booster vaccination. DNA of the CDR3: TGTGCCAGCAGCTTAGACGGGAGGACCGGGGAGCTGTTTTTT. This translates into CASSLDGRTGELFF.